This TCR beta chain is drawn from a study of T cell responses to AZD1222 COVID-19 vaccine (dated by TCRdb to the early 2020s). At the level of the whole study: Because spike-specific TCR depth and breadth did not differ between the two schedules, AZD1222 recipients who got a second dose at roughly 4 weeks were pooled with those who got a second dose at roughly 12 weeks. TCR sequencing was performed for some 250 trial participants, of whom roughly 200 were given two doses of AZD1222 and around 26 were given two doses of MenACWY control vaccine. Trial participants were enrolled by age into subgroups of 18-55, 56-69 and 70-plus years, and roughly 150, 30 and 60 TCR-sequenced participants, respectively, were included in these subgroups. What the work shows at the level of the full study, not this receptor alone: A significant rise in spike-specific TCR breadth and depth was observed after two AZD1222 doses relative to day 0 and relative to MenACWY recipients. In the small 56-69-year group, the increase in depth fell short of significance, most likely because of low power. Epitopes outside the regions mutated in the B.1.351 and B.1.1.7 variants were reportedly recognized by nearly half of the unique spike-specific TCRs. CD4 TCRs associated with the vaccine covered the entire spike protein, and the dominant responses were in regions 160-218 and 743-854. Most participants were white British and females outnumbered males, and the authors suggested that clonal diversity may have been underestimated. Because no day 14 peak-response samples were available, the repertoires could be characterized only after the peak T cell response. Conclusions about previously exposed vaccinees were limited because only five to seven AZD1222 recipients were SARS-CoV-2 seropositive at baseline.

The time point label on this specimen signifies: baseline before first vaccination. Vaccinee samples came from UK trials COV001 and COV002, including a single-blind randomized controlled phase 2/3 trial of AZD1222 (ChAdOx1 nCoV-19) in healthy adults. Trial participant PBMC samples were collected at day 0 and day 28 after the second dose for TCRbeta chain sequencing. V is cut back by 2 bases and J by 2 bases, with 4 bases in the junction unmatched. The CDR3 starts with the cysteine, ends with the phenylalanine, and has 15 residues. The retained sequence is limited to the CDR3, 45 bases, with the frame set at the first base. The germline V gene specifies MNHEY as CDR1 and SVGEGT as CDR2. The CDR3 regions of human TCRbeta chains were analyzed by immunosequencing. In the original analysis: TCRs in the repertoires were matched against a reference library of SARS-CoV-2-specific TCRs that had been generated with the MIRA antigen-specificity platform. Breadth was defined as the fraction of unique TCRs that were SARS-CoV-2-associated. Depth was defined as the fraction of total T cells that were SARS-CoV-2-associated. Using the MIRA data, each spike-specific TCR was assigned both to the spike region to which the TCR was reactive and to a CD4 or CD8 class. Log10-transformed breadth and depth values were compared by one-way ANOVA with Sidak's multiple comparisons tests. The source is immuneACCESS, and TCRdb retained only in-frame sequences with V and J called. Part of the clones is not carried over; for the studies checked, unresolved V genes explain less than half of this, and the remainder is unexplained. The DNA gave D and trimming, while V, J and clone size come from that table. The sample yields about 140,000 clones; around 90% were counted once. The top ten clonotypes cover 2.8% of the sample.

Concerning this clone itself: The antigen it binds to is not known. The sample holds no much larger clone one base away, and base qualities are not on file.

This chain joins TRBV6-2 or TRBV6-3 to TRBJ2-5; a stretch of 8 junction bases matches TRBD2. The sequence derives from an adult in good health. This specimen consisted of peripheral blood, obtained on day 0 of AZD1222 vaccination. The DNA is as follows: TGTGCCAGCAGTTACGCAGGACTAGCACAAGAGACCCAGTACTTC. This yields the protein CASSYAGLAQETQYF.